Described below is a single TCR beta chain sequence and its context. The sample comes from a study of T-cell reconstitution after alpha-beta-depleted transplantation in children. The V gene's germline CDR1 is LGHNA and CDR2 YSLEER. The V end lost 0 bases, the J end lost 3 bases, and 17 bases lay between the germline ends. The CDR3 has 18 residues. Unique molecular identifiers were incorporated during preparation of the TCRbeta library. Via MiXCR, TCRdb re-called the PCR reads, giving one row per CDR3 protein. This sample has some 600,000 distinct CDR3 sequences, with 13% found just once. The sequencing here drew on PBMCs, mostly from graft donor cells, taken 360 days after TCRalphabeta/CD19-depleted stem cell transplant. The J gene is TRBJ2-2, the V gene TRBV4-3; no definite D call. This receptor was obtained from a male patient under 18 who had a stem cell transplant for acute myeloid leukemia, so the T cells may come from the graft donor. CDR3 bases: TGCGCCAGCAGCCAAGATATGGTAGCTGGACGGTACACCGGGGAGCTGTTTTTT. Residues: CASSQDMVAGRYTGELFF.